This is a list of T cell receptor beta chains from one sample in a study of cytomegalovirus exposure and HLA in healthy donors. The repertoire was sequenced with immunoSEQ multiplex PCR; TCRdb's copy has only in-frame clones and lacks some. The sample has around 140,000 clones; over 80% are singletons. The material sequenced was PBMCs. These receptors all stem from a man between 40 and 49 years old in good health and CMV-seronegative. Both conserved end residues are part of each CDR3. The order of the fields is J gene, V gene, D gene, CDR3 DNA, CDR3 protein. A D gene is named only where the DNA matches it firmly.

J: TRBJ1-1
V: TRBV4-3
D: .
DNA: TGCGCCAGCAGCCAAGATGGAGCGTCGAACACTGAAGCTTTCTTT
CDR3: CASSQDGASNTEAFF

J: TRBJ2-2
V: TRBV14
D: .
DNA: TGTGCCAGCAGCCCTCAGGGGGGCTTCACCGGGGAGCTGTTTTTT
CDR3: CASSPQGGFTGELFF

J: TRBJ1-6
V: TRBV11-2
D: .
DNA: TGTGCCAGCAGCTTAGCCCAGTATAATTCACCCCTCCACTTT
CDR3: CASSLAQYNSPLHF

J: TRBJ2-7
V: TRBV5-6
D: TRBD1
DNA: TGTGCCAGCAGCTGGACGGGACAGGGATTCTACGAGCAGTACTTC
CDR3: CASSWTGQGFYEQYF

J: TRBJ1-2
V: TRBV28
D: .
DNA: TGTGCCAGCAGTCTCGCAGAAAACTATGGCTACACCTTC
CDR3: CASSLAENYGYTF

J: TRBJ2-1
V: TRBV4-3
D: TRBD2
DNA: TGCGCCAGCAGTCCGGGACTAGCGGGGGGGTACAATGAGCAGTTCTTC
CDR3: CASSPGLAGGYNEQFF

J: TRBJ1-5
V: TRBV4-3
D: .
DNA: TGCGCCAGCAGCCTACCGGGGCCCCAGCATTTT
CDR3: CASSLPGPQHF

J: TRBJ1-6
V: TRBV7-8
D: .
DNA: TGTGCCAGCAGCTTAGCGCTATTAGACACGCAGGATTCACCCCTCCACTTT
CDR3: CASSLALLDTQDSPLHF

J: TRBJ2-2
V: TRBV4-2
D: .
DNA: TGTGCCAGCAGCCCGTACCTGGCGGTGAACACCGGGGAGCTGTTTTTT
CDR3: CASSPYLAVNTGELFF

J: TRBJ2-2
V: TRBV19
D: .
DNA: TGTGCCAGTAGTATAGCGGGGATTAACACCGGGGAGCTGTTTTTT
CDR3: CASSIAGINTGELFF

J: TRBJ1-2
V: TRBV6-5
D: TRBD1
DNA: TGTGCCAGCAGTCTACGAGGACAGGGGGCCTATGGCTACACCTTC
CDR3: CASSLRGQGAYGYTF

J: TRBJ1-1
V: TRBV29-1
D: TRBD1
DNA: TGCAGCGTAGGCTCAGGGGGCCGGACTGAAGCTTTCTTT
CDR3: CSVGSGGRTEAFF

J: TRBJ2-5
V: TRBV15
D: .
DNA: TGTGCCACCAGCAGGCCCCAGGGACAAGAGACCCAGTACTTC
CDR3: CATSRPQGQETQYF

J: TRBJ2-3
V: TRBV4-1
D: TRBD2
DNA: TGCGCCAGCAGCCCTAAGGGACTAGCGGGGGCAGTACCCACAGATACGCAGTATTTT
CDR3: CASSPKGLAGAVPTDTQYF

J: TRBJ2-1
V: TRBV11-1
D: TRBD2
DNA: TGTGCCAGCAGCTTTAGCGGGAATCATTACAATGAGCAGTTCTTC
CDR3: CASSFSGNHYNEQFF

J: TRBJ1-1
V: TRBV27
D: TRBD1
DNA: TGTGCCAGCGGACAGGGGGACCTGAACACTGAAGCTTTCTTT
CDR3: CASGQGDLNTEAFF

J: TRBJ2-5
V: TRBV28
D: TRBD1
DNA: TGTGCCAGCAGCAGAGACGGGACAGGGGACGAGACTCAGTACTTC
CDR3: CASSRDGTGDETQYF

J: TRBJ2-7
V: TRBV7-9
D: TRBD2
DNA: TGTGCCAGCAGCTTAGCGCTGACTAGCGGGAGCTACGAGCAGTACTTC
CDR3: CASSLALTSGSYEQYF

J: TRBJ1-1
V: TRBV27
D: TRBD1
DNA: TGTGCCAGCAGGCGGGGACAGGGGATAACTGAAGCTTTCTTT
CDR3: CASRRGQGITEAFF

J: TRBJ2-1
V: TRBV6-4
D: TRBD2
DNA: TGTGCCAGCAGTACCGGACTAGCGGGTCACAATGAGCAGTTCTTC
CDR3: CASSTGLAGHNEQFF